The rows below give T cell receptor beta chains drawn from one sample of a study of cytomegalovirus exposure and HLA in healthy donors. Assay used: immunoSEQ multiplex PCR; TCRdb lists only in-frame clones, some missing. This sample has 150,000 to 200,000 clones; approximately 84% occur once, and the top ten carry about 1.5%. The sequencing input was PBMCs. The receptor set was obtained from a man aged 50-60 years in good health and CMV-seropositive. CDR3s include the opening cysteine and the closing phenylalanine or tryptophan. The order of the fields is CDR3 DNA, CDR3 protein, V gene, D gene, J gene, CDR3 length, clone size. D genes are given only for firm matches. Some rows mark clone size as missing; the rest say once, few, many or name a class of expanded clone.

TGTGCCAGCAGCCCAGTTAGCACAGATACGCAGTATTTT CASSPVSTDTQYF TRBV5-6 . TRBJ2-3 13 .
TGCGCCAGCAGCTTGGAAGCGGGACAGGGGCTTCTAACGCAGTATTTT CASSLEAGQGLLTQYF TRBV5-1 TRBD1 TRBJ2-3 16 .
TGCGCCAGCAGCTTGCTTCCTGATCAGCCCCAGCATTTT CASSLLPDQPQHF TRBV5-1 . TRBJ1-5 13 few
TGTGCCACCAGCCCCACAACAGGATGGGGCACAGATACGCAGTATTTT CATSPTTGWGTDTQYF TRBV15 . TRBJ2-3 16 .
TGCGCCAGCAGCTTGGTCGGGGAATACGAGCAGTACTTC CASSLVGEYEQYF TRBV5-1 . TRBJ2-7 13 .
TGTGCCAGCAGCACTCAAGCCTACAATGAGCAGTTCTTC CASSTQAYNEQFF TRBV9 . TRBJ2-1 13 .
TGCGCCAGCAGTGAGTCCGGGACACAGAACACTGAAGCTTTCTTT CASSESGTQNTEAFF TRBV10-1 . TRBJ1-1 15 .
TGTGCCAGCAGTTTACTCGGAGAAAGAGCTGAAGCTTTCTTT CASSLLGERAEAFF TRBV28 . TRBJ1-1 14 .
TGCAGCGTTGAGTGGACCCTGGGGCGCTACACCTTC CSVEWTLGRYTF TRBV29-1 . TRBJ1-2 12 .
TGTGCCAGCCGCGTGCTCCAAACAGATACGCAGTATTTT CASRVLQTDTQYF TRBV6-5 . TRBJ2-3 13 .
TGTGCCAGCTGCGGCAGCCTGAGCTCCTACGAGCAGTACTTC CASCGSLSSYEQYF TRBV6-5 . TRBJ2-7 14 .
TGTGCCAGCAGCCCGCTGACAGGAAACATGAACACTGAAGCTTTCTTT CASSPLTGNMNTEAFF TRBV5-5 . TRBJ1-1 16 .